Below, 23 T cell receptor beta chains from the same sample are listed, as sequenced in a study of shared clonotypes between healthy human individuals. TCRdb keeps only in-frame clones here, not all; method: immunoSEQ multiplex PCR. Of some 2.4 million clones in the sample, approximately 94% were seen once. Material: naive CD4+ T cells from PBMCs. As for subset: CD45RA+ positively selected. These receptor sequences come from a man between 18 and 35 years old in good health. Some clones in this sample may be carry-over from other donors' samples.

V gene TRBV15 combines with J gene TRBJ2-7; no clear D. CDR3 length: 14 residues. V lost 3 bases, J lost 2 bases, and 11 bases lay in between. The V gene's germline CDR1 is LNHNV and CDR2 YYDKDF (reference sequence). DNA for the CDR3: TGTGCCACCAGCAGCCCAAGGGCGCCCTACGAGCAGTACTTC. Protein product: CATSSPRAPYEQYF. The variable domain in full, completed from reference TRBV15 and TRBJ2-7, reads DAMVIQNPRYQVTQFGKPVTLSCSQTLNHNVMYWYQQKSSQAPKLLFHYYDKDFNNEADTPDNFQSRRPNTSFCFLDIRSPGLGDTAMYLCATSSPRAPYEQYFGPGTRLTVT.

The CDR3 protein is CASRPSLAGVPYEQYF. The DNA for the CDR3 is TGTGCCAGCAGGCCCTCTTTGGCGGGAGTCCCCTACGAGCAGTACTTC. This chain connects TRBV2 to TRBJ2-7; 7 bases align to TRBD2. Trimming removed 6 bases from V and 2 bases from J; junction bases left unmatched: 13. CDR1 is SNHLY, CDR2 FYNNEI, per germline. The CDR3 length is 16 residues.

V usage is TRBV14 and J usage is TRBJ2-2; D is possibly TRBD2 (6 bases). CDR3 size: 16 residues. Germline CDR1 and CDR2: SGHDN and FVKESK. V dropped 2 bases and J dropped 6 bases, with 16 bases sitting between them. CDR3: CASSQTRPTSSGELFF. The CDR3 DNA follows: TGTGCCAGCAGCCAAACCCGACCTACTAGCTCCGGGGAGCTGTTTTTT.

The chain uses TRBV4-1 and TRBJ2-6; D gene unclear. CDR1 and CDR2 (germline): MGHRA, YSYEKL. Trimming removed 0 bases at V and 1 base at J, with 7 bases between. This CDR3 has 16 residues. The chain's CDR3 is CASSQDRISGANVLTF. CDR3 DNA sequence: TGCGCCAGCAGCCAAGATAGAATTTCTGGGGCCAACGTCCTGACTTTC.

V and J are TRBV27 and TRBJ2-5; 9 bases fit TRBD1. CDR1 and CDR2 from the germline V gene are MNHEY and SMNVEV (reference sequence). After removal of 5 bases from V and 7 bases from J, the junction contained 14 bases not matched to a gene. This CDR3 is 16 amino acids long. CDR3 bases: TGTGCCAGCAGTCCCGCGACAGGGGGATTGGCAGGGACCCAGTACTTC. Translated: CASSPATGGLAGTQYF.

This rearrangement joins TRBV30 to TRBJ2-1, with 7 nucleotides matching TRBD2. The ends lost 4 bases at V and 6 bases at J; junction bases unmatched: 6. Germline-derived CDR1 and CDR2 are GTSNPN and SVGIG (reference sequence). CDR3 length equals 13 residues. The CDR3 spells CAWMRETRNEQFF. CDR3 nucleotides: TGTGCCTGGATGCGGGAGACCCGCAATGAGCAGTTCTTC.

As regards this clone: Relative to the germline gene, one junction end is altered; a read error may explain this. V and J are TRBV2 and TRBJ2-1, with 7 bases lining up with TRBD1. CDR3 size: 14 residues. Germline V gives CDR1 SNHLY, CDR2 FYNNEI. CDR3 in DNA: TGTGCCAGCGGCCGGGACAGAGACTCTTCGGGGAAAATCTTC. This codes for CASGRDRDSSGKIF.

This clone was found a few times. The V and J genes are TRBV19 and TRBJ1-1; D call uncertain. The V and J ends lost 5 bases and 1 base respectively, with 8 bases between them. The germline V gene has CDR1 LNHDA and CDR2 SQIVND (reference sequence). The CDR3 consists of 13 residues. The CDR3 here is CASSARANTEAFF. DNA for the CDR3: TGTGCCAGTAGTGCAAGAGCGAACACTGAAGCTTTCTTT.

Only one count was recorded for this clone. The V call is TRBV6-6, the J call TRBJ1-3; D is perhaps TRBD1 (6 bases). The germline V gene has CDR1 MNHNY and CDR2 SVGAGI (reference sequence). Trimming took 1 base from V and 6 from J, leaving 13 bases between them. The CDR3 is made up of 15 amino acids. The CDR3 coding sequence is TGTGCCAGCAGTTACTACTCGGGACAAGAAAACACCATATATTTT. It is translated as CASSYYSGQENTIYF.

The rearrangement uses TRBV18 and TRBJ2-1, with D perhaps TRBD1 (6 bases). This CDR3 is 16 amino acids long. Germline V gene data show CDR1 as KGHSH and CDR2 as LQKENI. The V and J ends lost 3 bases and 4 bases respectively, with 16 bases between them. The CDR3 protein is CASSPLGRGRYNEQFF. CDR3 coding DNA: TGTGCCAGCTCACCCCTGGGCAGGGGTAGGTACAATGAGCAGTTCTTC. Looking up the rest from reference TRBV18 and TRBJ2-1 gives the full variable domain: NAGVMQNPRHLVRRRGQEARLRCSPMKGHSHVYWYRQLPEEGLKFMVYLQKENIIDESGMPKERFSAEFPKEGPSILRIQQVVRGDSAAYFCASSPLGRGRYNEQFFGPGTRLTVL.

This chain connects TRBV25-1 to TRBJ1-2; D unresolved. The germline CDR1 and CDR2 sequences are MGHDK and SYGVNS. V shed 2 bases and J shed 8 bases, with 12 bases lying between them. The CDR3 is 13 amino acids. The CDR3 protein is CASSERDLGGYTF. The CDR3, as DNA: TGTGCCAGCAGTGAAAGGGATCTGGGAGGCTACACCTTC.

This clone has only a few counts. The V gene is TRBV5-1, the J gene TRBJ2-2; the match to TRBD1 covers 9 bases. The CDR3 has 15 amino acids. V lost 4 bases and J lost 4; bases outside the gene matches: 5. Germline-derived CDR1 and CDR2 are SGHRS and YFSETQ. CDR3 region: CASSPWTGATGELFF. The CDR3 DNA sequence: TGCGCCAGCAGCCCCTGGACAGGGGCCACCGGGGAGCTGTTTTTT.

This clone was counted once. The gene calls are TRBV9 and TRBJ2-7; D is uncertain. This CDR3 has 14 amino acids. CDR1 and CDR2 from the germline V gene are SGDLS and YYNGEE. Trimming stripped 0 bases from V and 5 bases from J, with 12 bases between. In DNA form, the CDR3 reads TGTGCCAGCAGCGTAGAGGGCAGCATAAACGAGCAGTACTTC. Its protein is CASSVEGSINEQYF.

The CDR3 spells CASSLPRTGRADTQYF. As DNA, the CDR3 is TGTGCCAGCAGCCTTCCTCGGACAGGGAGGGCAGATACGCAGTATTTT. The J gene is TRBJ2-3, the V gene TRBV14; the D gene is possibly TRBD1 (8 bases). V dropped 4 bases and J dropped 4 bases, with 18 bases sitting between them. CDR3 length equals 16 residues. Germline values: CDR1 SGHDN, CDR2 FVKESK.

The genes are TRBV16 and TRBJ1-5; 7 positions agree with TRBD1. Germline V gene lookup returns CDR1 KGHSY and CDR2 FQNENV. The CDR3 has 14 amino acids. V lost 3 bases and J lost 5; bases outside the gene matches: 4. CDR3 sequence: CASSHRQGHQPQHF. CDR3 DNA: TGTGCCAGCAGCCATCGACAGGGCCATCAGCCCCAGCATTTT.

A remark on this clone: Other DNA sequences in the same sample also yield this CDR3. This sequence joins TRBV19 and TRBJ1-2; possible D gene TRBD1, 5 bases. V lost 6 bases, J lost 2 bases, and 10 bases lay in between. The germline gives CDR1 LNHDA, CDR2 SQIVND (reference sequence). This CDR3 has 13 residues. The CDR3 DNA reads TGTGCCAGTAGCCTCACAGGCAACTATGGCTACACCTTC. This codes for CASSLTGNYGYTF.

The chain recombines TRBV29-1 with TRBJ1-5; the D gene is possibly TRBD1 (5 bases). The V gene's germline CDR1 is SQVTM and CDR2 ANQGSEA. V was trimmed by 4 bases and J by 5 bases, leaving 12 bases between them. This CDR3 has 13 residues. The CDR3 DNA reads as TGCAGCGTTGGGAGGGGTACCGATCAGCCCCAGCATTTT. It translates to CSVGRGTDQPQHF.

The CDR3: CASSLEPWGQVYNEQFF. The CDR3 nucleotides are TGCGCCAGCAGCTTGGAGCCCTGGGGACAGGTATACAATGAGCAGTTCTTC. This chain links TRBV5-1 with TRBJ2-1, with 8 positions matching TRBD1. The CDR3 sequence is 17 residues long. Germline V gene lookup returns CDR1 SGHRS and CDR2 YFSETQ. V was pared by 0 bases and J by 4 bases, with 9 bases of the junction left unmatched.

The V gene is TRBV5-1, the J gene TRBJ2-1; TRBD2 might be the D (6 bases). V lost 4 bases to trimming and J lost 8 bases, with 28 bases between them. CDR3 length equals 18 residues. Germline V gene lookup returns CDR1 SGHRS and CDR2 YFSETQ. The CDR3 DNA follows: TGCGCCAGCAGCCCCCGCCATCCCGTACCGGGAGTAGTCTATGAGCAGTTCTTC. Protein: CASSPRHPVPGVVYEQFF. Complete variable domain (other parts from reference TRBV5-1 and TRBJ2-1): KAGVTQTPRYLIKTRGQQVTLSCSPISGHRSVSWYQQTPGQGLQFLFEYFSETQRNKGNFPGRFSGRQFSNSRSEMNVSTLELGDSALYLCASSPRHPVPGVVYEQFFGPGTRLTVL.

CDR3 loop: CASSPGTSGNILEQFF. The DNA of the CDR3 is TGTGCCAGCAGCCCTGGGACTAGCGGGAACATTTTGGAGCAGTTCTTC. The chain carries TRBV11-2 and TRBJ2-1; 13 bases align to TRBD2. After removal of 5 bases from V and 10 bases from J, the junction contained 11 bases not matched to a gene. This CDR3 comprises 16 residues. In germline, CDR1 is SGHAT, CDR2 FQNNGV.

This chain connects TRBV11-2 to TRBJ2-5; 13 positions match TRBD2. CDR3 length: 15 amino acids. After removal of 4 bases from V and 4 bases from J, the junction contained 3 bases not matched to a gene. Looked up from germline, CDR1 is SGHAT and CDR2 is FQNNGV. CDR3: CASSYRLAGGETQYF. The DNA for the CDR3 is TGTGCCAGCAGCTATCGACTAGCGGGAGGAGAGACCCAGTACTTC.

Here the CDR3 reads CASSLGRRVGQPQHF. The CDR3 DNA is TGTGCCAGCAGTTTAGGGCGCAGGGTCGGTCAGCCCCAGCATTTT. The chain carries TRBV27 and TRBJ1-5; D perhaps matches TRBD1 (5 bases). Germline V lookup: CDR1 MNHEY, CDR2 SMNVEV (reference sequence). This CDR3 has 15 residues. V was trimmed by 2 bases and J by 6 bases, leaving 14 bases between them.

This sequence joins TRBV5-1 and TRBJ2-1; 9 bases align to TRBD1. Per germline, CDR1 SGHRS and CDR2 YFSETQ. The V segment lost 8 bases and the J segment 5 bases; nucleotides outside the gene matches: 8. The CDR3 totals 14 residues. CDR3 bases: TGCGCCAGTAGCCGGGACAGGGCCAACAATGAGCAGTTCTTC. Protein sequence: CASSRDRANNEQFF.